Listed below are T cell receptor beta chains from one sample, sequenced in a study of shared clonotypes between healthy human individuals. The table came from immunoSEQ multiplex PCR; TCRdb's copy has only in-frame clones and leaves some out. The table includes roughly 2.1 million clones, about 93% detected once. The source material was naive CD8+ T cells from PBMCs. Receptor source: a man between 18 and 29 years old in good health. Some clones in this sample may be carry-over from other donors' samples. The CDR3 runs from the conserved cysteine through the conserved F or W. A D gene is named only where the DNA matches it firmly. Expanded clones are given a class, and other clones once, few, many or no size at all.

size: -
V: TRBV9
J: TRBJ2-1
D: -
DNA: TGTGCCAGCAGCGTAGAAGATCCCGTAGGGAATGAGCAGTTCTTC
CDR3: CASSVEDPVGNEQFF

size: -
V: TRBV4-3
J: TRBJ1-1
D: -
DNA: TGCGCCAGCAGCCAAAATCGGAGGGAAGCTTTCTTT
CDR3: CASSQNRREAFF

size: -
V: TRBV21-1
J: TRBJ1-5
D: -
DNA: TGTGCCAGCAGCAAAAGGACAGGGGACAATCAGCCCCAGCATTTT
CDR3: CASSKRTGDNQPQHF

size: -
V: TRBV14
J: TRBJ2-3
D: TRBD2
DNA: TGTGCCAGCAGCCACCAGACCCGGACTAGCGGGAGTCCAGATACGCAGTATTTT
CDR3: CASSHQTRTSGSPDTQYF

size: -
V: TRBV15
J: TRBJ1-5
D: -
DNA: TGTGCCACCAGCAGTCCCGGACCAGGGAATCAGCCCCAGCATTTT
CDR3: CATSSPGPGNQPQHF

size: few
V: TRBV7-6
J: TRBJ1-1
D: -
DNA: TGTGCCAGCAGCTTAAGTCAGGGGTCGACTGAAGCTTTCTTT
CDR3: CASSLSQGSTEAFF

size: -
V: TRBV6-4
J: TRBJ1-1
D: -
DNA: TGTGCCAGCAGTGACTCAACAGGGCCGAGCACTGAAGCTTTCTTT
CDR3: CASSDSTGPSTEAFF

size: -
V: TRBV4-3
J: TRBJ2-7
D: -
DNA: TGCGCCAGCAGCCAAGGGGTAGGGTCCTACGAGCAGTACTTC
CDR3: CASSQGVGSYEQYF

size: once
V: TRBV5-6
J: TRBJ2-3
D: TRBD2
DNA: TGTGCCAGCAGCCCGGGGACTAGCGGGAGGCCTATCACAGATACGCAGTATTTT
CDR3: CASSPGTSGRPITDTQYF

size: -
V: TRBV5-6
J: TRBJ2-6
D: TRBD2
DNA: TGTGCCAGCAGCCCCGGACTAGCGGGAGAGTTTTCTGGGGCCAACGTCCTGACTTTC
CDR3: CASSPGLAGEFSGANVLTF

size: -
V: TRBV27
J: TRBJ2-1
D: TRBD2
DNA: TGTGCCAGCAGCGAACTAACGACTAGCGGGAGGCCCCATGAGCAGTTCTTC
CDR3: CASSELTTSGRPHEQFF

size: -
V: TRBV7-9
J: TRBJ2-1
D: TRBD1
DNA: TGTGCCAGCAGCTTCTCGGACAGGGCTAATGAGCAGTTCTTC
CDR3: CASSFSDRANEQFF

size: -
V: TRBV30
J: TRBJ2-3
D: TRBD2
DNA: TGTGCCTGGGGAGGGAGCGGGAGGGTCCCAGATACGCAGTATTTT
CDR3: CAWGGSGRVPDTQYF

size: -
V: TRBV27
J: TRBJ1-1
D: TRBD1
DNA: TGTGCCAGCAGTTTCCTACAGGGGTCTGAAGCTTTCTTT
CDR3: CASSFLQGSEAFF

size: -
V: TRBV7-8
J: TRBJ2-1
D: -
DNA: TGTGCCAGCAGAAACGAGCTAGGAGCTGAGCAGTTCTTC
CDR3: CASRNELGAEQFF

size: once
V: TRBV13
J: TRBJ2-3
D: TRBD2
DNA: TGTGCCACCGAACCCTCTGGGTGGGGAGCTAGCGGGTCGGGTACAGATACGCAGTATTTT
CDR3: CATEPSGWGASGSGTDTQYF

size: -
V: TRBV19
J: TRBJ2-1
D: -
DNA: TGTGCCAGTAGTATAGGGGGCAGACAGGCATCTGCCTACAATGAGCAGTTCTTC
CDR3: CASSIGGRQASAYNEQFF

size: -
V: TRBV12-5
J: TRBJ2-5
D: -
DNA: TGTGCTAGTGCCCAAAATCCCCCCACGGGCCGACAAGAGACCCAGTACTTC
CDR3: CASAQNPPTGRQETQYF

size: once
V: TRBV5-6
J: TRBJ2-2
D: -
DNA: TGTGCCAGCGTTTTGGGGTCCATCGTAACCGGGGAGCTGTTTTTT
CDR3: CASVLGSIVTGELFF

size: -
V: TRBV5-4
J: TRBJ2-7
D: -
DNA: TGTGCCAGCAGCTCCGCGGGGGCTCTTTACGAGCAGTACTTC
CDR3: CASSSAGALYEQYF

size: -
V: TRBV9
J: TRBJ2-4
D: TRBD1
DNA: TGTGCCAGCAGCGTAGCCGGGACAGTTGGGGACATTCAGTACTTC
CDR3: CASSVAGTVGDIQYF

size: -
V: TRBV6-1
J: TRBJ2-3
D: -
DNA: TGTGCCAGCAGTGAGCGGACACCTAGCACAGATACGCAGTATTTT
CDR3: CASSERTPSTDTQYF

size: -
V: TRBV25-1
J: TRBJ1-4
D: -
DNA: TGTGCCAGCAGTGCGGACCTTGGAAAACTGTTTTTT
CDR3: CASSADLGKLFF

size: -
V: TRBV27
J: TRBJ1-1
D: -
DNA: TGTGCCAGCAGTTTATCATCCGTGATTTTTAACACTGAAGCTTTCTTT
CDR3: CASSLSSVIFNTEAFF

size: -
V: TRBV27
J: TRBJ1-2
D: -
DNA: TGTGCCAGCAGTTTCAATGGGAGGTATAACTATGGCTACACCTTC
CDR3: CASSFNGRYNYGYTF

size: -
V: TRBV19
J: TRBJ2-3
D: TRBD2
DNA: TGTGCCAGTTCGGCTAGCGGGATTTTGGATACGCAGTATTTT
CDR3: CASSASGILDTQYF

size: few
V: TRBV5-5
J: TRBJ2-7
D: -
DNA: TGTGCCAGCAGCTTGGCCCGGTTGGGCGAGCAGTACTTC
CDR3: CASSLARLGEQYF

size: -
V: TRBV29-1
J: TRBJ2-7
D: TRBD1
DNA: TGCAGCGTCGAGTTTAAGACAGGGAGAAAAAACGAGCAGTACTTC
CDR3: CSVEFKTGRKNEQYF

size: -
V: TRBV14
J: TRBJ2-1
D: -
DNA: TGTGCCAGCAGCCACAAACAGGGTGTCTACAATGAGCAGTTCTTC
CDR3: CASSHKQGVYNEQFF

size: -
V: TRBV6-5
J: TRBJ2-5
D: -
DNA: TGTGCCAGCAGCGACTTCAGTAGGGAGACCCAGTACTTC
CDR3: CASSDFSRETQYF

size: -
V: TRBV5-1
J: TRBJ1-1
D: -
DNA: TGCGCCAGCAGCTTGGGTAGGGGGAGGGCTGAAGCTTTCTTT
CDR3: CASSLGRGRAEAFF

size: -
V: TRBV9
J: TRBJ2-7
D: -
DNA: TGTGCCAGCAGCGTAGGGGGTCGAAGCTACGAGCAGTACTTC
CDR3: CASSVGGRSYEQYF

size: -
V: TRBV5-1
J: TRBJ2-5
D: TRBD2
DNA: TGCGCCAGCAGCTTGGAGCTAGCGGGAGGGTGGGAGACCCAGTACTTC
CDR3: CASSLELAGGWETQYF

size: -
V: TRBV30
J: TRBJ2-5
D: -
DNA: TGTGCCTGGAGTCCAGCGGACCCACGGTGGACCCAGTACTTC
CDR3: CAWSPADPRWTQYF

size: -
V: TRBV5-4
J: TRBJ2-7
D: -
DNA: TGTGCCAGCAGCTTCCGGGACAACTACGAGCAGTACTTC
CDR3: CASSFRDNYEQYF

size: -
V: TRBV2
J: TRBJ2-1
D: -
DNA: TGTGCCAGCGGTTGGGAGGACTCCTACAATGAGCAGTTCTTC
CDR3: CASGWEDSYNEQFF

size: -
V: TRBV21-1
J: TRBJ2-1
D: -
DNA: TGTGCCAGAACCGGGACTAGCGGGAGGGGAGAAGAGCAGTTCTTC
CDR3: CARTGTSGRGEEQFF

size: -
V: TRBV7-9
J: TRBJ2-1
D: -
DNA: TGTGCCAGCAGCGGCGCCAATGAGCAGTTCTTC
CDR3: CASSGANEQFF

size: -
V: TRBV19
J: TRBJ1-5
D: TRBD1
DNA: TGTGCCAGCAAGAGGGACAGGGATAGCAATCAGCCCCAGCATTTT
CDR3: CASKRDRDSNQPQHF

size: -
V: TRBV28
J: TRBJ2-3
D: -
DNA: TGTGCCAGCAGTCCTGCTAGCTGGGAAGGAACAGATACGCAGTATTTT
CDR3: CASSPASWEGTDTQYF

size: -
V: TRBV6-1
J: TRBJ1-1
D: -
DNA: TGTGCCAGCATTTTCCTATGGGGGGCTAACACTGAAGCTTTCTTT
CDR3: CASIFLWGANTEAFF

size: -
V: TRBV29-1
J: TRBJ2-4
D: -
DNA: TGCAGCGTCTTTGGGCCGGGTGGTAAGAACATTCAGTACTTC
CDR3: CSVFGPGGKNIQYF

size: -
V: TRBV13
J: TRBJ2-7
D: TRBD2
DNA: TGTGCCAGCAGAATAAGGGTAGCGGGAGCGTACGAGCAGTACTTC
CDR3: CASRIRVAGAYEQYF

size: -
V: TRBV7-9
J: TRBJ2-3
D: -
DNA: TGTGCCAGCAGCTCCAATATGGGGGCAGATACGCAGTATTTT
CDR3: CASSSNMGADTQYF

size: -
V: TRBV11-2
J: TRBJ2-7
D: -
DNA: TGTGCCAGCAGATCCGGGACGCTTAGCTCCTACGAGCAGTACTTC
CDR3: CASRSGTLSSYEQYF

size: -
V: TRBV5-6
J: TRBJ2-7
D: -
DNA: TGTGCCAGCAGCTTGGGGCCCCCCTACGAGCAGTACTTC
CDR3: CASSLGPPYEQYF

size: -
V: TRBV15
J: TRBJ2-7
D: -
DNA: TGTGCCACCAGCTCCCGGGAAAGATCATCCTACGAGCAGTACTTC
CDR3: CATSSRERSSYEQYF

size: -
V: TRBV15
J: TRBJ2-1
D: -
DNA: TGTGCCACCAGCAGAGTTTTAGACTCCTACAATGAGCAGTTCTTC
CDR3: CATSRVLDSYNEQFF